This TCR beta chain was found in a study of vaccination effects on CD4 cells after COVID-19 (dated by TCRdb to 2022 to 2024). About the investigation overall: Two doses of either the BNT162b2 or the mRNA-1273 mRNA SARS-CoV-2 vaccine were administered to participants. Cultures from other donors in the study were sequenced with the Oncomine TCR Beta short-read assay on an Illumina iSeq 100. In both COVID-19 convalescent patients and infection-naive vaccine recipients, the study compared SARS-CoV-2 spike-specific CD4+ TCR repertoires from before mRNA vaccination with those from after it. A total of 10 COVID-19 convalescent patients and a handful of SARS-CoV-2-naive healthy vaccine recipients were included in the full study. Results the study describes overall, beyond this receptor: Among healthy vaccine recipients, nearly all vaccine-induced clones were SARS-CoV-2 mono-reactive, and only 1 of 255 was cross-reactive with common cold coronaviruses. Clones induced by infection and clones induced by vaccination both contracted markedly at late timepoints after vaccination, which fits with T cell responses waning over time. Only a small number of convalescent patients were included, and no early post-infection timepoints were available, which limited the study.

Details on this clone: Its target antigen remains unknown. No much larger clonotype is one base removed from it; base qualities were not supplied.

The library was produced with the immunoSEQ multiplex PCR assay. DNA from the CD4+ T cells that had been cultured and isolated underwent TCR beta CDR3 sequencing. The original methods were these. Non-productive TCR sequences were removed, reads were trimmed to the CDR3 region, and CDR3s of at least 7 amino acids were retained. Antigen-specific clonotypes were identified using the MANAFEST web app by comparison of expansion in peptide wells against reference cultures. To be called positive, a clone needed expansion at FDR<0.05 compared with the reference and with all other wells, an odds ratio greater than 5, and a frequency greater than 0.1% in two replicate wells. Clonotypes significantly expanded in SARS-CoV-2 spike wells and in at least one common cold coronavirus spike condition were defined as cross-reactive. Using the stringdist R package, CDR3 similarity was measured by Levenshtein distance, and unrooted trees were constructed with ape in R 3.6.1. Not all clones reach the TCRdb copy of this immuneACCESS table, which keeps in-frame sequences only. Checked studies attribute under half of the gap to unresolved V genes and leave the rest unexplained. The V and J calls and clone size were taken over from that table, and D and trimming were inferred from the DNA. This sample has about 54,000 clones in its table, and around 80% of those were observed once. The ten biggest clones cover 2% to 2.5% of the sample.

The germline V gene yields KGHSH for CDR1 and LQKENI for CDR2. The CDR3 runs 14 amino acids, cysteine and phenylalanine included. The CDR3 DNA has 42 bases and is translated from base 1. The junction shows trimming of 3 bases on V and 6 bases on J, plus 12 bases between the germline ends. To identify antigen-specific CD4+ T cell clonotypes by their expansion, the ViraFEST assay first stimulated PBMC with viral peptide pools and then applied TCR sequencing. After more than nine days of culture, CD4+ T cells were isolated with the EasySep CD4+ T cell isolation kit. Negative nucleocapsid antibody results before and after vaccination confirmed that the healthy vaccine recipients had no prior SARS-CoV-2 infection. A few million PBMC per well were cultured in IMDM with around 5% human AB serum, 10 IU/ml IL-2 and gentamicin, plus 10 ug/ml peptides. Half of the culture medium was replaced with fresh IL-2-containing medium on days 3 and 7. Unless noted otherwise, every peptide stimulation condition was grown in triplicate wells. Using Ficoll-Paque Plus gradient centrifugation, PBMC were separated from whole blood and then either used fresh or cryopreserved at -140C. Overlapping peptide pools spanned the spike proteins of SARS-CoV-2 and the common cold coronaviruses HCoV-NL63, HCoV-OC43 and HCoV-229E. The QIAamp micro DNA kit was used to extract genomic DNA from the cultured CD4+ T cells.

The sequence was collected from a human donor who received a COVID-19 vaccine. This chain joins TRBV18 to TRBJ1-5; TRBD1 might be the D gene, on 5 matching bases. The specimen comprised CD4+ T cells from PBMCs cultured with HCoV-229E spike peptides, sampled before COVID-19 vaccination. The cell subset or site label, read with the paper, signifies: HCoV-229E spike overlapping peptide pool stimulation. CDR3 protein: CASSPPSGGQPQHF. The base sequence is TGTGCCAGCTCACCTCCGAGTGGGGGTCAGCCCCAGCATTTT.